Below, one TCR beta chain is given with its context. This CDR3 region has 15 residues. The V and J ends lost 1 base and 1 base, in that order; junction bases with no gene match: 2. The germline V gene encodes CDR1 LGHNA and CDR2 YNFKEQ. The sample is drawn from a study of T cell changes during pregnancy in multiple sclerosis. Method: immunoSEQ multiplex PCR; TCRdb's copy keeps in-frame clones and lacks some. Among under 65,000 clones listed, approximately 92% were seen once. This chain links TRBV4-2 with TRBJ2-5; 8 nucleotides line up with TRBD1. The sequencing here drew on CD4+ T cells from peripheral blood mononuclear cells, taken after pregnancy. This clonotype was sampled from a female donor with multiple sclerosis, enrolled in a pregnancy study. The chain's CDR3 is CASSQGQGPQETQYF. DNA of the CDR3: TGTGCCAGCAGCCAAGGACAGGGGCCCCAAGAGACCCAGTACTTC.